One sample yielded the 9 T cell receptor beta chains listed below, sequenced in a study of CD8+ T cells in alopecia areata listed by TCRdb under 2018. Sample time point, as interpreted from the label and publication: around 4 weeks on oral tofacitinib. Per the publication, the treatment or condition label means: oral pan-JAK inhibitor, 5-10 mg twice daily. The library was built by means of the immunoSEQ multiplex PCR assay. For TCR sequencing, RNA was extracted from every sample and reverse transcribed into cDNA to serve as template. The table comes from immuneACCESS by way of TCRdb, which keeps in-frame sequences with V and J called. Part of the clones is missing from these tables; in studies checked, under half for an unresolved V gene and the rest for unknown reasons. For this sample there are under 150,000 clones; 53% appear just once. The biggest ten clones account for roughly 0.5% of the sample.

The sequences come from CD4+ T cells sorted from blood, collected at week 4, from a patient treated with tofacitinib. These receptors were obtained from a human donor with alopecia areata.

The DNA of the CDR3 is TGCAGCGTTGGACAGTTGCCTGGCTACACCTTC. Amino acid sequence: CSVGQLPGYTF. This chain joins TRBV29-1 and TRBJ1-2; tentative D call: TRBD1 (5 bases). The CDR3 contains 11 residues. CDR1 SQVTM and CDR2 ANQGSEA come from the germline V gene. Trimming left V 4 bases short and J 7 bases short, with 10 bases between.

The rearrangement joins TRBV29-1 to TRBJ1-5, with TRBD1 matching over 9 bases. The CDR3 totals 16 residues. V was clipped by 4 bases and J by 1 base; unmatched bases: 8. CDR1 is SQVTM and CDR2 is ANQGSEA in the germline V gene. The CDR3 here is CSVVWGTGTSNQPQHF. The CDR3 DNA is TGCAGCGTTGTTTGGGGGACAGGGACAAGCAATCAGCCCCAGCATTTT.

This chain uses TRBV23-1 with TRBJ2-5; TRBD1 aligns across 7 bases. TRBV23-1 qualifies as an ORF whose function is uncertain. This CDR3 spans 16 amino acids. With 8 bases clipped from V and 4 bases from J, the junction kept 16 bases outside the gene matches. CDR3: CASGANPGTAGETQYF. The CDR3 nucleotides are TGCGCCAGCGGTGCCAACCCCGGGACAGCAGGAGAGACCCAGTACTTC.

This clone was counted between two and nine times. The genes are TRBV19 and TRBJ1-5; 12 bases match TRBD1. The V gene end was trimmed by 9 bases and the J gene end by 5 bases; junction bases not matched to a gene: 14. Germline-derived CDR1 and CDR2 are LNHDA and SQIVND (reference sequence). CDR3 length: 17 residues. The CDR3 is CASKSRDRGRWDQPQHF. CDR3 bases: TGTGCCAGCAAGTCCCGGGACAGGGGGCGATGGGATCAGCCCCAGCATTTT. The complete variable domain, with remaining parts taken from reference TRBV19 and TRBJ1-5, reads DGGITQSPKYLFRKEGQNVTLSCEQNLNHDAMYWYRQDPGQGLRLIYYSQIVNDFQKGDIAEGYSVSREKKESFPLTVTSAQKNPTAFYLCASKSRDRGRWDQPQHFGDGTRLSIL.

V gene TRBV5-4 combines with J gene TRBJ2-3; 12 bases are a match to TRBD2. V lost 4 bases, J lost 2 bases, and 5 bases stayed unmatched. Germline-derived CDR1 and CDR2 are SGHNT and YYREEE (reference sequence). The CDR3 is 16 residues long. CDR3 protein: CASSPRLAGATDTQYF. CDR3 DNA: TGTGCCAGCAGCCCCCGACTAGCGGGGGCCACAGATACGCAGTATTTT.

V is TRBV2 and J is TRBJ1-2; 10 bases are a match to TRBD1. The CDR3 consists of 18 residues. Trimming cost V 6 bases and J 5 bases; bases outside gene matches: 18. Germline V gives CDR1 SNHLY, CDR2 FYNNEI. As DNA, the CDR3 is TGTGCCAGCAGACCCACAAGATACCGGGACAGGGGAAGTTATGGCTACACCTTC. The encoded protein is CASRPTRYRDRGSYGYTF.

The chain uses TRBV7-9 and TRBJ1-2; D gene ambiguous. V lost 5 bases to trimming and J lost 3 bases, with 13 bases between them. Germline V lookup: CDR1 SEHNR, CDR2 FQNEAQ (reference sequence). There are 14 residues in the CDR3. In DNA form, the CDR3 reads TGTGCCAGCAGCCCCATAAAGGGAGACTATGGCTACACCTTC. Its protein product is CASSPIKGDYGYTF.

This rearrangement joins TRBV29-1 to TRBJ2-1, with D possibly matching TRBD1 (6 bases). Trimming took off 3 bases at V and 3 bases at J, with 12 bases between the two ends. CDR3 length: 14 amino acids. Germline lookup yields CDR1 SQVTM and CDR2 ANQGSEA. The CDR3: CSVDAGTLYNEQFF. The CDR3 DNA reads as TGCAGCGTTGACGCCGGGACACTCTACAATGAGCAGTTCTTC.

This chain uses TRBV4-1 with TRBJ1-1; D gene uncertain. This CDR3 comprises 17 residues. Trimming stripped 2 bases from V and 6 bases from J, with 22 bases between. CDR1 and CDR2 (germline): MGHRA, YSYEKL. In DNA form, the CDR3 reads TGCGCCAGCAGCCAAATGAACTTGATGGAGGTAGGGTCTGAAGCTTTCTTT. Its translation is CASSQMNLMEVGSEAFF.